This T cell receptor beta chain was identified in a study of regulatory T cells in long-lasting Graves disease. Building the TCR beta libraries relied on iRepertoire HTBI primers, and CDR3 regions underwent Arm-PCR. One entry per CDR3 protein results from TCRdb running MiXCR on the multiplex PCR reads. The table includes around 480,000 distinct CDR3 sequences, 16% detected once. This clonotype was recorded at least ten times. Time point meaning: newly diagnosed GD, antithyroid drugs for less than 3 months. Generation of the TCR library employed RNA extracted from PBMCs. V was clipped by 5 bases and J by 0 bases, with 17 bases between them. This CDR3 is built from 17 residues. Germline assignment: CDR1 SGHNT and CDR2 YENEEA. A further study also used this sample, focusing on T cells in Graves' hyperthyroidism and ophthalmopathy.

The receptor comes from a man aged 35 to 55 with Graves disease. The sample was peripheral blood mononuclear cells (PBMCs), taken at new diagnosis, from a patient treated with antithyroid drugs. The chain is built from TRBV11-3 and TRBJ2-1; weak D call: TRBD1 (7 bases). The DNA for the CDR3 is TGTGCCAGCAGCGTCCCAGGGGGGATAAGCTCCTACAATGAGCAGTTCTTC. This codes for CASSVPGGISSYNEQFF. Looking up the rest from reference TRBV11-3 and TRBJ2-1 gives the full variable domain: EAGVVQSPRYKIIEKKQPVAFWCNPISGHNTLYWYLQNLGQGPELLIRYENEEAVDDSQLPKDRFSAERLKGVDSTLKIQPAELGDSAVYLCASSVPGGISSYNEQFFGPGTRLTVL.